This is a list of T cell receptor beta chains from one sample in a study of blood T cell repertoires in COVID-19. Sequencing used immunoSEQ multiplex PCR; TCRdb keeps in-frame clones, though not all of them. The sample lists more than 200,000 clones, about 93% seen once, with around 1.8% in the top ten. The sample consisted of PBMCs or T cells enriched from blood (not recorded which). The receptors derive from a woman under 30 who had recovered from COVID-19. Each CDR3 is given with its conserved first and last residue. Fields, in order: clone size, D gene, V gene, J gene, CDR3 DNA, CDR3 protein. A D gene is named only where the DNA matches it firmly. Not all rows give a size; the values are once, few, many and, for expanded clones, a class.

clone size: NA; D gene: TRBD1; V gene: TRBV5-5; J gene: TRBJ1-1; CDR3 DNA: TGTGCCAGCAGCACAGGGGTGAACACTGAAGCTTTCTTT; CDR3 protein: CASSTGVNTEAFF
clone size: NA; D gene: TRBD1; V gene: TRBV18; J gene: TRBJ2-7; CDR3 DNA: TGTGCCAGCTCACCACGGGGACAGGGGAAATACGAGCAGTACTTC; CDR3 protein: CASSPRGQGKYEQYF
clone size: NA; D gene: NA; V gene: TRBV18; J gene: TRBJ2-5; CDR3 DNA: TGTGCCAGCTCACCGACACGCGGGGTCGAGACCCAGTACTTC; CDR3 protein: CASSPTRGVETQYF
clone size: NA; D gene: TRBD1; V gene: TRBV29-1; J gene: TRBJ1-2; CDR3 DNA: TGCAGCGCTGACAGGGGGTATGGCTACACCTTC; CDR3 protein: CSADRGYGYTF
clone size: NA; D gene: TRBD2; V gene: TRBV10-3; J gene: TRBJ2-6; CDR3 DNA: TGTGCCATCAGTGACCTAGCGGGAGGGTCTGGGGCCAACGTCCTGACTTTC; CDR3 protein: CAISDLAGGSGANVLTF
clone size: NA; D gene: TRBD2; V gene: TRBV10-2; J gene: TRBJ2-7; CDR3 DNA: TGCGCCAGCAGTGAGGTTTCTAGCGGGAGCTACGAGCAGTACTTC; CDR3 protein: CASSEVSSGSYEQYF
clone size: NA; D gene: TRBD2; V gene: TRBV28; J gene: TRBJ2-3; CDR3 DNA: TGTGCCAGCAGGAGTAGCGGGAGAGGCGATACGCAGTATTTT; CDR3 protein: CASRSSGRGDTQYF
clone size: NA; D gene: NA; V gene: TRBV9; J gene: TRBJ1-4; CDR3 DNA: TGTGCCAGCAGCGCCACGGCAACTAATGAAAAACTGTTTTTT; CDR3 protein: CASSATATNEKLFF
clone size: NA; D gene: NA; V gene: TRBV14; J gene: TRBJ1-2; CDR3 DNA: TGTGCCAGCAGCCAAGACGACCAGGAATTCTATGGCTACACCTTC; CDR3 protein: CASSQDDQEFYGYTF
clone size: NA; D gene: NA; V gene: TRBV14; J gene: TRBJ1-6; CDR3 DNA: TGTGCCAGCAGCCCCCCCAACTATAATTCACCCCTCCACTTT; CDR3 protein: CASSPPNYNSPLHF
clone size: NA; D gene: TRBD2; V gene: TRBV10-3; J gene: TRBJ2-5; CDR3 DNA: TGTGCCATCAGTGAGGGGCGGGGGGACCAAGAGACCCAGTACTTC; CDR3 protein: CAISEGRGDQETQYF
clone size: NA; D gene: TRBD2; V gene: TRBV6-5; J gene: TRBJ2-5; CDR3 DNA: TGTGCCAGCATAATGAGCGGGGGAGGGGGGGAGACCCAGTACTTC; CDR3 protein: CASIMSGGGGETQYF
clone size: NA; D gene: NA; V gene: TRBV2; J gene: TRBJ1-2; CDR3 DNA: TGTGCCAGCAGTGATTTTGCAGGGAATAACTATGGCTACACCTTC; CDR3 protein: CASSDFAGNNYGYTF
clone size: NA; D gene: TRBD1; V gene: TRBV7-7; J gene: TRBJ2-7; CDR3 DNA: TGTGCTAGCCCCCTAGACAGGGCTGGATCCTACGAGCAGTACTTC; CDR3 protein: CASPLDRAGSYEQYF
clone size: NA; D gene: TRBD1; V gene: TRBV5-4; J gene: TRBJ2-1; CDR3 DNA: TGTGCCAGCAGCGGTGACAGGGGATCCTACAATGAGCAGTTCTTC; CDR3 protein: CASSGDRGSYNEQFF
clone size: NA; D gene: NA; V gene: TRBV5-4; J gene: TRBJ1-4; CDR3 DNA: TGTGCCAGCAGCTTGAGTTCATGGGAGGGGGAAAAACTGTTTTTT; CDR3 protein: CASSLSSWEGEKLFF
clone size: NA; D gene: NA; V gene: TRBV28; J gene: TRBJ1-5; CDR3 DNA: TGTGCCAGCACCCTCTCCCTGCGGGTTCCCGGGAAGCCCCAGCATTTT; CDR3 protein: CASTLSLRVPGKPQHF
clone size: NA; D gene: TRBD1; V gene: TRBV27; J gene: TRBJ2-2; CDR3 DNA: TGTGCCAGCAGCCGGGACAGGAACACCGGGGAGCTGTTTTTT; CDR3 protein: CASSRDRNTGELFF
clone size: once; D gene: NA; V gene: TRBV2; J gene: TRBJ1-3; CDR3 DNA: TGTGCCAGCAGTGCGGGAAACACCATATATTTT; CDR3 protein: CASSAGNTIYF
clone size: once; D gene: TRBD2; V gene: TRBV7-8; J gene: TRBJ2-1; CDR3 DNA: TGTGCCAGCAGCTTAAAGGCTAGCGGACTCTCCTACAATGAGCAGTTCTTC; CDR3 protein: CASSLKASGLSYNEQFF
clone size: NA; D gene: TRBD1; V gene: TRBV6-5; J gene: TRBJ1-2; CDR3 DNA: TGTGCCAGCACCCGACAGGGTCTCCATGGCTACACCTTC; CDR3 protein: CASTRQGLHGYTF
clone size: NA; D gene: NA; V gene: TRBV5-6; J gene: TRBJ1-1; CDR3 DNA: TGTGCCAGCAGCTCCTCCCAGGGTGGGGACACTGAAGCTTTCTTT; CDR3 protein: CASSSSQGGDTEAFF
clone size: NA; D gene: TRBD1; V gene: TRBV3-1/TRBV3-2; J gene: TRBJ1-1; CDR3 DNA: TGTGCCAGCAGCCAAAGACAGGGCCTGAACACTGAAGCTTTCTTT; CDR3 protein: CASSQRQGLNTEAFF
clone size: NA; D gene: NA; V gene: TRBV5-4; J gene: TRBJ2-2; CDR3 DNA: TGTGCCAGCAGCTTGGCCAAGAGAGGGTCCGGGGAGCTGTTTTTT; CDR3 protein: CASSLAKRGSGELFF
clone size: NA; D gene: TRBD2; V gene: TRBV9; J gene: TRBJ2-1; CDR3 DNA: TGTGCCAGCAGCGCCGGAAGTGGGACTAGCGGGGCCATCTCCTACAATGAGCAGTTCTTC; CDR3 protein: CASSAGSGTSGAISYNEQFF
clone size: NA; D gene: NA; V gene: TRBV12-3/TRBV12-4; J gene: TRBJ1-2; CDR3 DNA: TGTGCCAGCAGGGACGGGAAAAGCCATGGCTACACCTTC; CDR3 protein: CASRDGKSHGYTF
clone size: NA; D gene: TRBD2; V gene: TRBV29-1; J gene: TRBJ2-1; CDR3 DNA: TGCAGCGTTGATTCCCTAGCGGGGGGTTTCAATGAGCAGTTCTTC; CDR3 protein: CSVDSLAGGFNEQFF
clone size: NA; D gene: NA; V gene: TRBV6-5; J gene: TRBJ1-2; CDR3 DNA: TGTGCCAGCAGTTACTCTCCGCGTGGAGGTGGCTACACCTTC; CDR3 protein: CASSYSPRGGGYTF
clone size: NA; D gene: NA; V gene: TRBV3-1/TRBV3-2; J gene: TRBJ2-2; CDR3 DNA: TGTGCCAGCAGCCAATTCGACACAGGAACCGGGGAGCTGTTTTTT; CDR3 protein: CASSQFDTGTGELFF
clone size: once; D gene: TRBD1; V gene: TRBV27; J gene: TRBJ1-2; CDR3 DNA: TGTGCCAGCAGCCTGGTGGGACAGACATACTATGGCTACACCTTC; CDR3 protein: CASSLVGQTYYGYTF
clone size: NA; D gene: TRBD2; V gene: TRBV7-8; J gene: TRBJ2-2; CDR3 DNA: TGTGCCAGCAGCCCTGCGGGGGGCTCGAACACCGGGGAGCTGTTTTTT; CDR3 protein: CASSPAGGSNTGELFF
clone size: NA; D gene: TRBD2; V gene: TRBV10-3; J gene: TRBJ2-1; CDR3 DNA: TGTGCCATCAGAGGGACTAGTTTGGGCCATGAGCAGTTCTTC; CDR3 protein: CAIRGTSLGHEQFF
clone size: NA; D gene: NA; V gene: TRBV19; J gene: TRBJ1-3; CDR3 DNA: TGTGCCAGTAGTGAGGGCTGGAGTGGAAACACCATATATTTT; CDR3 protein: CASSEGWSGNTIYF
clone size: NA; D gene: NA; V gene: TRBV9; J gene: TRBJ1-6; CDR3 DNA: TGTGCCAGCAGCGCACAGGCGATCAATTCACCCCTCCACTTT; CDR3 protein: CASSAQAINSPLHF
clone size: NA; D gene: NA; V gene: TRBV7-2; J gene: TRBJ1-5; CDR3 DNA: TGTGCCAGCAGCTTAGGGGACACTGGGGCTCAGCCCCAGCATTTT; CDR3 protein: CASSLGDTGAQPQHF
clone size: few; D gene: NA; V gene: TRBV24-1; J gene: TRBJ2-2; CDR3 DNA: TGTGCCACCAGTGATTTGAAGGGGCCGGGCACCGGGGAGCTGTTTTTT; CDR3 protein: CATSDLKGPGTGELFF
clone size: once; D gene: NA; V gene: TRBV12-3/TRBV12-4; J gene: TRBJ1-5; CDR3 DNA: TGTGCCAGCAGTTTTACAGGCAATCAGCCCCAGCATTTT; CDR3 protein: CASSFTGNQPQHF
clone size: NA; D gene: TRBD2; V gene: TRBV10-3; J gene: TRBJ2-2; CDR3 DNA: TGTGCCATCAGCGAAATCCCGGGACTAGCGGGAGGGGATACCGGGGAGCTGTTTTTT; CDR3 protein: CAISEIPGLAGGDTGELFF
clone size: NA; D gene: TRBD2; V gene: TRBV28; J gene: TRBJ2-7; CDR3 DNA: TGTGCCAGCCAAAGCGGGGGGACCTACGAGCAGTACTTC; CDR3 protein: CASQSGGTYEQYF
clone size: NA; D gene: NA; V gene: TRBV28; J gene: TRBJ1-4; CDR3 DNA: TGTGCCAGCAGTTTATGGGGGGGGTATGAAAAACTGTTTTTT; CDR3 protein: CASSLWGGYEKLFF
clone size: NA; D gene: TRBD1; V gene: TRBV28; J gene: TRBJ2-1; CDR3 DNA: TGTGCCAGCAGTGGTCCCGGACAGGCGACTGCGGAGTTCTTC; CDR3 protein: CASSGPGQATAEFF
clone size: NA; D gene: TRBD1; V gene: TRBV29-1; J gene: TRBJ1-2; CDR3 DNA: TGCAGCGTCGACTCGCTAACTAAGGGGGCGTATGGCTACACCTTC; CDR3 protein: CSVDSLTKGAYGYTF
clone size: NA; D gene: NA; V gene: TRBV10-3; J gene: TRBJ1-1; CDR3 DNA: TGTGCCATCAGTGGGGGGGTTGACACTGAAGCTTTCTTT; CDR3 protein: CAISGGVDTEAFF
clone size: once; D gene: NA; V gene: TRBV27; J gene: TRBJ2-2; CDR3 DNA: TGTGCCAGCAGTTTAAGGAGCAGTTCGAACACCGGGGAGCTGTTTTTT; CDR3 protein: CASSLRSSSNTGELFF
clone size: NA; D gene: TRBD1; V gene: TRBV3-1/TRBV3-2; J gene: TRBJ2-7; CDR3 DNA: TGTGCCAGCAGCCGCGGTTCCGGGACAGAGGGGCCCGAGCAGTACTTC; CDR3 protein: CASSRGSGTEGPEQYF
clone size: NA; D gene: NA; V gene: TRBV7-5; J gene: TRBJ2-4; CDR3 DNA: TGTGCCAGAAGCTTTTGTGGGACTAGCGGGATACTAGCCAAAAACATTCAGTACTTC; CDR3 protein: CARSFCGTSGILAKNIQYF
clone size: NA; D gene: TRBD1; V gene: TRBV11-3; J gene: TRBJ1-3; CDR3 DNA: TGTGCCAGCAGCTCCAGGGGGGACGCTTTCTCTGGAAACACCATATATTTT; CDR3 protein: CASSSRGDAFSGNTIYF
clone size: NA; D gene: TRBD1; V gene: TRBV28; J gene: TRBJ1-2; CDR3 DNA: TGTGCCAGCAGTCTACTAGGGACAGGGGACTATGGCTACACCTTC; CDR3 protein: CASSLLGTGDYGYTF
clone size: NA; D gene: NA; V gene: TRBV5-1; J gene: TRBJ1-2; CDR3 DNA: TGCGCCAGCAGCTTGGCGGGGAACTATGGCTACACCTTC; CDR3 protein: CASSLAGNYGYTF
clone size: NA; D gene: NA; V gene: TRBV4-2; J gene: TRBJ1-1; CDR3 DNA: TGTGCCAGCAGCCAAGTGGGCAGGGATACTGAAGCTTTCTTT; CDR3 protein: CASSQVGRDTEAFF
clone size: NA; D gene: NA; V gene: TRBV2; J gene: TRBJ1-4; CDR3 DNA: TGTGCCAGCAACCAGGGATCGGCTAATGAAAAACTGTTTTTT; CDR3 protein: CASNQGSANEKLFF
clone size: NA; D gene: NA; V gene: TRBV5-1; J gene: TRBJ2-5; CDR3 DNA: TGCGCCAGCAGCTTCGAGGTAACCCAAGAGACCCAGTACTTC; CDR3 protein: CASSFEVTQETQYF
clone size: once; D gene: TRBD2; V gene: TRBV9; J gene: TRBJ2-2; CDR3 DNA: TGTGCCAGCAGGGCAAGCGGGGGCGGCACCGGGGAGCTGTTTTTT; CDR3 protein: CASRASGGGTGELFF
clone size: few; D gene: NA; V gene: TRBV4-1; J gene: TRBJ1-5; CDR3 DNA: TGCGCCAGCAGCCAAGACAGGGGCGGTCAGCCCCAGCATTTT; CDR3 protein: CASSQDRGGQPQHF
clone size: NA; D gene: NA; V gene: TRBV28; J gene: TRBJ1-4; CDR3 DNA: TGTGCCAGCAGTTTTCGCGAGGGCGCAGTTGAAAAACTGTTTTTT; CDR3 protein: CASSFREGAVEKLFF